These 29 T cell receptor beta chains originate from one sample sequenced in a study of blood T cell repertoires in COVID-19 (dated by TCRdb to 2019 to 2021). The library was produced with the immunoSEQ multiplex PCR assay. TCRdb holds this immuneACCESS table with in-frame rearrangements only. Some clones are missing; in checked studies, unresolved V genes explain under half, and the rest has no known cause. This sample is represented by about 310,000 clones; around 90% of them were singletons. Jointly, the top ten make up 1% of the sample. Specimen: peripheral blood. The receptor source for this set is a man aged 45-65 years with active or convalescent COVID-19.

This chain links TRBV5-6 with TRBJ2-5, with a weak D call TRBD1 (6 bases). The CDR3 consists of 13 residues. V lost 1 base and J lost 6, with 10 bases in between. CDR1 and CDR2 from the germline V gene are SGHDT and YYEEEE. This chain's CDR3 is CASSLTGIQTQYF. CDR3 DNA sequence: TGTGCCAGCAGCTTGACAGGGATCCAGACCCAGTACTTC.

The chain couples TRBV11-2 to TRBJ1-1, with D maybe TRBD1 (5 bases). This CDR3 is built from 16 residues. Trimming took 1 base from V and 4 from J, leaving 16 bases between them. The germline CDR1 and CDR2 sequences are SGHAT and FQNNGV. This CDR3 reads CASSLAGQGESTEAFF. CDR3 DNA: TGTGCCAGCAGCTTAGCGGGTCAGGGCGAATCCACTGAAGCTTTCTTT.

The rearrangement links TRBV30 to TRBJ1-4, with no clear D. Germline V gene sequence: CDR1 GTSNPN, CDR2 SVGIG (reference sequence). The V and J ends lost 0 bases and 4 bases respectively, with 12 bases between them. CDR3 length: 15 residues. CDR3 sequence: CAWSVEQNLNEKLFF. In DNA, the CDR3 is TGTGCCTGGAGTGTTGAACAGAACCTTAATGAAAAACTGTTTTTT.

The V call is TRBV7-2, the J call TRBJ2-3; 8 bases are a match to TRBD1. V lost 2 bases and J lost 3; bases outside the gene matches: 4. CDR1 is SGHTA, CDR2 FQGNSA, per germline. The CDR3 runs to 15 residues. The CDR3 DNA follows: TGTGCCAGCAGCTTACAGACAGGGGCGACAGATACGCAGTATTTT. Translating gives CASSLQTGATDTQYF.

The rearrangement joins TRBV10-3 to TRBJ2-1; 16 bases align to TRBD2. The CDR3 spans 16 residues. Trimming at V came to 10 bases and at J to 7 bases, leaving 10 bases not matched to a gene. CDR1 is ENHRY, CDR2 SYGVKD, per germline. CDR3 loop: CATGTSGRASFNEQFF. The DNA of the CDR3 is TGTGCCACTGGGACTAGCGGGAGGGCCAGTTTTAATGAGCAGTTCTTC.

V is TRBV29-1 and J is TRBJ1-5, with D perhaps matching TRBD1 (5 bases). In germline, CDR1 is SQVTM, CDR2 ANQGSEA. The CDR3 consists of 15 residues. The CDR3 region is CSHRVQAYSNQPQHF. CDR3 DNA sequence: TGCAGTCATCGTGTACAGGCCTATAGCAATCAGCCCCAGCATTTT.

The rearrangement links TRBV5-1 to TRBJ2-2; 9 positions agree with TRBD2. The CDR3 is made up of 15 amino acids. Germline CDR1 reads SGHRS; CDR2 reads YFSETQ. V lost 4 bases, J lost 2 bases, and 3 bases stayed unmatched. The chain's CDR3 is CASSTREGNTGELFF. The CDR3 DNA is TGCGCCAGCAGCACGCGGGAGGGCAACACCGGGGAGCTGTTTTTT.

This clone was seen once. The J gene is TRBJ1-1, the V gene TRBV2, with D maybe TRBD1 (6 bases). CDR3 length: 14 residues. Looked up from germline, CDR1 is SNHLY and CDR2 is FYNNEI. Trimming pared 5 bases from V and 6 bases from J, leaving 16 bases between. The CDR3 DNA sequence: TGTGCCAGCAGTACGGACAGTGCGCGTGCTGAAGCTTTCTTT. Residues: CASSTDSARAEAFF.

J is TRBJ2-7 and V is TRBV28; 8 bases map to TRBD2. Germline V gene data show CDR1 as MDHEN and CDR2 as SYDVKM. The CDR3 runs to 12 residues. V lost 1 base, J lost 12 bases, and 5 bases stayed unmatched. CDR3 sequence (DNA): TGTGCCAGCAGTTTATATAGCGGGGAGGCGTACTTC. Translated: CASSLYSGEAYF.

This rearrangement joins TRBV20-1 to TRBJ1-1, with TRBD1 matching 9 bases. CDR1 is DFQATT, CDR2 SNEGSKA, per germline (reference sequence). The CDR3 contains 15 residues. V lost 3 bases to trimming and J lost 3 bases; unmatched junction nucleotides: 8. The CDR3 DNA reads TGCAGTGCTAGTACAGCGACAGGGGGAGACACTGAAGCTTTCTTT. Protein product: CSASTATGGDTEAFF.

This chain links TRBV7-3 with TRBJ2-1, with 7 nucleotides matching TRBD2. CDR3 length: 17 residues. V was pared by 5 bases and J by 5 bases, with 15 bases of the junction left unmatched. Germline CDR1 reads SGHTA; CDR2 reads FQGTGA. The CDR3 coding sequence is TGTGCCAGCAGCCTGTCAGTTGGCGGGAGTAACAACAATGAGCAGTTCTTC. The encoded protein is CASSLSVGGSNNNEQFF.

The chain joins TRBV2 to TRBJ1-3; D unresolved. The CDR3 is 13 amino acids. Looked up from germline, CDR1 is SNHLY and CDR2 is FYNNEI. The V gene lost 4 bases and the J gene lost 0 bases, with 4 bases spanning the gap. CDR3 protein: CASSVNSGNTIYF. In nucleotides, the CDR3 is TGTGCCAGCAGTGTCAACTCTGGAAACACCATATATTTT.

This clone occurred once. The CDR3 sequence is CASSLGGIIPQETQYF. The CDR3, as DNA: TGCGCCAGCAGCTTGGGAGGGATTATCCCCCAAGAGACCCAGTACTTC. The chain is built from TRBV5-1 and TRBJ2-5, with a weak D call TRBD2 (5 bases). The length of the CDR3 is 16 residues. Germline CDR1 is SGHRS and CDR2 is YFSETQ. Trimming shortened V by 0 bases and J by 1 base, and 13 bases separated the two germline ends.

The J gene is TRBJ1-1, the V gene TRBV9; 8 nucleotides align to TRBD1. The CDR3 loop spans 16 amino acids. The germline V gene encodes CDR1 SGDLS and CDR2 YYNGEE. Trimming took 4 bases from V and 4 from J; bases not matched to a gene: 12. The CDR3 DNA sequence: TGTGCCAGCAGCCCACCAGGGGGCGCATTGGGCACTGAAGCTTTCTTT. Its protein is CASSPPGGALGTEAFF.

This chain connects TRBV7-9 to TRBJ2-7; 10 bases agree with TRBD1. V lost 5 bases, J lost 4 bases, and 2 bases stayed unmatched. CDR1 SEHNR and CDR2 FQNEAQ come from the germline V gene (reference sequence). CDR3 length: 13 residues. The CDR3 is CASSGTGVYEQYF. CDR3 in DNA: TGTGCCAGCAGCGGGACAGGGGTTTACGAGCAGTACTTC.

The chain employs TRBV9 and TRBJ2-7; possible D gene TRBD1, 5 bases. CDR3 length: 14 amino acids. V was clipped by 0 bases and J by 2 bases, with 9 bases between them. The germline V gene has CDR1 SGDLS and CDR2 YYNGEE. CDR3 DNA: TGTGCCAGCAGCGTAGATAACAGGCCCTACGAGCAGTACTTC. It codes for CASSVDNRPYEQYF.

This chain joins TRBV6-2 or TRBV6-3 and TRBJ1-5; 8 positions agree with TRBD1. CDR1 is MNHEY and CDR2 is SVGEGT in the germline V gene. The trim removed 6 bases at V and 7 bases at J, leaving 11 bases unmatched. This CDR3 is built from 15 residues. CDR3 sequence reads: CASSLGQVLGQPQHF. Written as DNA, the CDR3 is TGTGCCAGCAGCTTGGGACAGGTACTAGGACAGCCCCAGCATTTT.

This chain joins TRBV3-1 (or the pseudogene TRBV3-2) and TRBJ2-1, with 10 bases identical to TRBD2. V lost 2 bases, J lost 9 bases, and 7 bases stayed unmatched. CDR3 length: 15 residues. Germline V gene lookup returns CDR1 LGHDT and CDR2 YNNKEL (reference sequence). CDR3 sequence (DNA): TGTGCCAGCAGCCAACGCAGCGGGGGGGCCGGTGAGCAGTTCTTC. Protein: CASSQRSGGAGEQFF.

This clone was found once. The chain has TRBV27 and TRBJ2-5; D may be TRBD1 (6 bases). The CDR3 is 14 amino acids. V dropped 4 bases and J dropped 2 bases, with 11 bases sitting between them. Looked up from germline, CDR1 is MNHEY and CDR2 is SMNVEV (reference sequence). The CDR3 DNA reads as TGTGCCAGCAGTTCTCACGACAGGCAAGAGACCCAGTACTTC. Translation: CASSSHDRQETQYF.

The CDR3 DNA sequence: TGTGCCAGCAGTTCCCGACGGGGAGCTTTCTTT. The encoded protein is CASSSRRGAFF. The chain recombines TRBV28 with TRBJ1-1; D remains unclear. CDR1 is MDHEN, CDR2 SYDVKM, per germline. Trimming pared 4 bases from V and 10 bases from J, leaving 10 bases between. The CDR3 contains 11 residues.

J is TRBJ1-4 and V is TRBV2; TRBD1 matches at 7 bases. The germline CDR1 and CDR2 sequences are SNHLY and FYNNEI. This CDR3 is built from 14 residues. J gave up 4 bases and V 4 bases, and 3 bases lay outside the gene matches. The CDR3 nucleotides are TGTGCCAGCAGTGGACAGGGTGGTAATGAAAAACTGTTTTTT. It specifies CASSGQGGNEKLFF. Full variable domain (remainder filled in from reference TRBV2 and TRBJ1-4): EPEVTQTPSHQVTQMGQEVILRCVPISNHLYFYWYRQILGQKVEFLVSFYNNEISEKSEIFDDQFSVERPDGSNFTLKIRSTKLEDSAMYFCASSGQGGNEKLFFGSGTQLSVL.

The rearrangement joins TRBV4-3 to TRBJ2-3; maybe TRBD2 (5 bases). V was trimmed by 4 bases and J by 7 bases, leaving 9 bases between them. CDR3 size: 12 residues. Looked up from germline, CDR1 is LGHNA and CDR2 is YSLEER. CDR3 amino acids: CASSRSENTQYF. CDR3 nucleotide sequence: TGCGCCAGCAGCCGTAGCGAAAATACGCAGTATTTT.

The chain recombines TRBV6-5 with TRBJ1-2, with 7 positions matching TRBD1. CDR1 is MNHEY and CDR2 is SVGAGI in the germline V gene. After removal of 6 bases from V and 8 bases from J, the junction contained 12 bases not matched to a gene. This CDR3 has 14 residues. CDR3: CASRPGQMSRGYTF. The CDR3 DNA is TGTGCCAGCAGACCGGGACAGATGTCCCGGGGCTACACCTTC.

The rearrangement uses TRBV18 and TRBJ2-7; TRBD1 matches 8 bases. With V trimmed by 2 bases and J by 2 bases, 5 bases remained unmatched. The germline V gene encodes CDR1 KGHSH and CDR2 LQKENI. This CDR3 contains 15 residues. Here the CDR3 reads CASSPLGQATYEQYF. Here the CDR3 DNA reads TGTGCCAGCTCACCATTGGGACAGGCAACCTACGAGCAGTACTTC.

J is TRBJ1-4 and V is TRBV5-5; 7 positions match TRBD1. The CDR3 is made up of 15 amino acids. V gave up 3 bases and J gave up 0 bases; unmatched junction bases: 2. CDR1 and CDR2 (germline): SGHKS, YYEKEE (reference sequence). CDR3 nucleotides: TGTGCCAGCAGCTATCAGGGGGCAACTAATGAAAAACTGTTTTTT. Its protein product is CASSYQGATNEKLFF.

The rearrangement links TRBV18 to TRBJ1-3; D ambiguous. The CDR3 contains 13 residues. The V gene lost 5 bases and the J gene lost 8 bases, with 13 bases spanning the gap. The germline CDR1 and CDR2 sequences are KGHSH and LQKENI. The CDR3 loop reads CASSSDVGDTIYF. The CDR3 DNA follows: TGTGCCAGCTCATCGGACGTCGGGGACACCATATATTTT.

The chain couples TRBV28 to TRBJ2-7, with 7 positions matching TRBD1. V gave up 1 base and J gave up 3 bases; unmatched junction bases: 6. This CDR3 spans 15 amino acids. Germline assignment: CDR1 MDHEN and CDR2 SYDVKM. CDR3 region: CASSLSGTGVYEQYF. In nucleotides, the CDR3 is TGTGCCAGCAGTTTATCTGGCACAGGGGTCTACGAGCAGTACTTC.

The V and J genes are TRBV7-2 and TRBJ2-1, with D possibly being TRBD2 (6 bases). The length of the CDR3 is 13 residues. CDR1 is SGHTA and CDR2 is FQGNSA in the germline V gene. Trimming stripped 5 bases from V and 7 bases from J, with 12 bases between. CDR3 residues: CASSAGLPNEQFF. In DNA, the CDR3 is TGTGCCAGCAGCGCGGGACTCCCAAATGAGCAGTTCTTC. Using reference TRBV7-2 and TRBJ2-1 for the parts outside the CDR3, the full variable domain is GAGVSQSPSNKVTEKGKDVELRCDPISGHTALYWYRQSLGQGLEFLIYFQGNSAPDKSGLPSDRFSAERTGGSVSTLTIQRTQQEDSAVYLCASSAGLPNEQFFGPGTRLTVL.

The chain has TRBV9 and TRBJ1-2; 8 bases map to TRBD1. Germline lookup yields CDR1 SGDLS and CDR2 YYNGEE. CDR3 length: 15 amino acids. J was trimmed by 5 bases and V by 3 bases; bases with no gene match: 9. The CDR3 nucleotides are TGTGCCAGCAGCGCGGGACAGGCCCGTGGGTATGGCTACACCTTC. Protein: CASSAGQARGYGYTF.